This TCR beta chain was captured by sequencing in a study of blood T cell repertoires in COVID-19. This clone was observed once. TCRdb's copy holds only in-frame clones and misses some; the assay was immunoSEQ multiplex PCR. Counted here are 45,000 to 55,000 clones, 70% to 90% occurring once; the ten biggest clones make up approximately 13%. CDR1 and CDR2 from the germline V gene are SGHTA and FQGNSA. The germline V and J ends were trimmed by 5 bases and 8 bases, with 10 bases remaining between them. The length of the CDR3 is 12 residues. This TCR was sampled from an elderly man with acute or convalescent COVID-19. This chain uses TRBV7-2 with TRBJ2-1; maybe TRBD2 (5 bases). The sample consisted of peripheral blood. The CDR3 DNA reads TGTGCCAGCAGCCTCCTAGCCTATGAGCAGTTCTTC. Amino acid sequence: CASSLLAYEQFF.